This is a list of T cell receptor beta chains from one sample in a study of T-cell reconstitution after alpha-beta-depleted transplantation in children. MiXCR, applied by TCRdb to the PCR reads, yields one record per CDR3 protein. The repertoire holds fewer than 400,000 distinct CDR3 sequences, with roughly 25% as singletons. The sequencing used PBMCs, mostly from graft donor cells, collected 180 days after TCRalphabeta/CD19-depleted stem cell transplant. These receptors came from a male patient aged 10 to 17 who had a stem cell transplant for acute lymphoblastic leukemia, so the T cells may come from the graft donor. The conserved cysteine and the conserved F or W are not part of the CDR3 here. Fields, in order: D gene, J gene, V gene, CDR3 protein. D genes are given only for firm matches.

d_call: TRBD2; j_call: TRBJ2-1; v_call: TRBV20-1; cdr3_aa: SATREGGPYNEQF
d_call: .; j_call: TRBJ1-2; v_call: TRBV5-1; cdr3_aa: ASSVWTANYGYT
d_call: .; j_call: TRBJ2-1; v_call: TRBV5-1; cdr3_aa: ASSPKPGSGPENEQF
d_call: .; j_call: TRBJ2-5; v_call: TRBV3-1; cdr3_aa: ASSQDREIETQY
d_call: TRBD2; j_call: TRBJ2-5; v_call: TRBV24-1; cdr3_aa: ATSGTSGSQETQY
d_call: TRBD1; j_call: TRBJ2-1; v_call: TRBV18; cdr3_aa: ASSSPGQAEKQF
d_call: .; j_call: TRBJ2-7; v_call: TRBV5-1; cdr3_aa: ASSSTGRAYEQY
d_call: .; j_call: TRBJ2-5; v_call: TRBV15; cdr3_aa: ATSRGGALETQY
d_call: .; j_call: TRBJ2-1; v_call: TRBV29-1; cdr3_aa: SVWKLVRTYNEQF
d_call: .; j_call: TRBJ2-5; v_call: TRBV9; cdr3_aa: ASSVRATVPETQY
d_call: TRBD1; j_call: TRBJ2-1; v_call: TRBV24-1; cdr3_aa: ATSAPPGQGAKSYNEQF
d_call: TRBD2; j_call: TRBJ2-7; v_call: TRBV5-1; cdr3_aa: ASSPSAGNSYEQY
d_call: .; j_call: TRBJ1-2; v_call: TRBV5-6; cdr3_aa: ASSPRAVPKSLYGYT
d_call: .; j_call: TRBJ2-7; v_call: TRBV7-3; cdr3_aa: ASSLRVPVEKVYEQY
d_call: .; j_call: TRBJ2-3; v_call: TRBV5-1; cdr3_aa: ASSLVLDTDTQY
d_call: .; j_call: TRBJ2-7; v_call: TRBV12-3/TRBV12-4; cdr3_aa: ASSFGDPTYEQY
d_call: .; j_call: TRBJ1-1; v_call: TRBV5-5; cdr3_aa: ASSATNTEAF
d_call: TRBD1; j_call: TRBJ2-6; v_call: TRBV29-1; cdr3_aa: SVLRDSPISGANVLT
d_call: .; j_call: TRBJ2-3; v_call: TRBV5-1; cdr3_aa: ASSPDSSTDTQY
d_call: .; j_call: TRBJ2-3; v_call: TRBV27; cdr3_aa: ASSATRTLFTDTQY
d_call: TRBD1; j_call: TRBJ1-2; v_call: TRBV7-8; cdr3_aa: ASSLVTGTGLHYGYT
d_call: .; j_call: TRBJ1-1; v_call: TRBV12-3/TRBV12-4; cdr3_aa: ASSLAQDTEAF
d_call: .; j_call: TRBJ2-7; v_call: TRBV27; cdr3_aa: ASSPWGSSYEQY
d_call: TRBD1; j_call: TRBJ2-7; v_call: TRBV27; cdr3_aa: ASSAPGQGTEQY
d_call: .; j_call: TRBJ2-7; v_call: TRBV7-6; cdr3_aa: ASSPDEDVRSYEQY
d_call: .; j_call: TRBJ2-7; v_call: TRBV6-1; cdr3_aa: ASSGGAATTRYEQY
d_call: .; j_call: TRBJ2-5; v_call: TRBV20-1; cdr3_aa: SAPEWGRETQY
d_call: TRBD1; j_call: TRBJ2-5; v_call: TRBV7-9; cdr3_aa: ASSSTGQETQY
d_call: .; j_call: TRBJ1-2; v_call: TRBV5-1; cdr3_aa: ASSPRRGSYGYT
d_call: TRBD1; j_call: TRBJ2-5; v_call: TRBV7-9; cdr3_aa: ASSDRQGFGETQY
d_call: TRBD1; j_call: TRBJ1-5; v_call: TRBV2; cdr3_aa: ASSEEGQGLGPQH
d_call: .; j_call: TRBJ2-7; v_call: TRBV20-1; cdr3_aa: SARAVLSRLEQY
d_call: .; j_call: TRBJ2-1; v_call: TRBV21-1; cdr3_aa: ASSKAGKRPYNEQF
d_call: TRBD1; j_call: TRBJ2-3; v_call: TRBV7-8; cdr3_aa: ASTLGGRDTQY
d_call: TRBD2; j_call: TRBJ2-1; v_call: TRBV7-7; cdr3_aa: ASTPGGSNEQF
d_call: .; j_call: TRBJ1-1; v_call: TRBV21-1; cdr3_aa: ANLREIGVNTEAF
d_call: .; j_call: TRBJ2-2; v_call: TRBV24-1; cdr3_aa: ATSPYTGELF
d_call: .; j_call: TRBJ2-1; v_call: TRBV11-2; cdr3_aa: ASSLDPKLGRVEQF
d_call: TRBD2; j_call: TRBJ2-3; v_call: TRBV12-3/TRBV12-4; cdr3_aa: ASSGGLAATDTQY
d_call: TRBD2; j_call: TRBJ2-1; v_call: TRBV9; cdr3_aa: ASSVAPLAGVGNEQF
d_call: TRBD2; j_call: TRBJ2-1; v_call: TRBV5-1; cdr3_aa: ASSGLSGTLTSGSLGFSYNEQF
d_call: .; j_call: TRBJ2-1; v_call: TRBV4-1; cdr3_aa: ASSLRGAYNEQF
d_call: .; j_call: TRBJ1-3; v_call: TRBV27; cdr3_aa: ASSLGGHGNTIY
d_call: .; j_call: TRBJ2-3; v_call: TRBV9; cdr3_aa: ASSVEQY
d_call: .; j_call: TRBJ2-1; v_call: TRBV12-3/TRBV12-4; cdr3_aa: ASSLGGVVCNEQF
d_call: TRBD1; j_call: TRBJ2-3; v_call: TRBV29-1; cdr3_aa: SVEDLGTEGDTQY
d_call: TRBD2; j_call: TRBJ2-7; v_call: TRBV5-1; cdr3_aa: ASSLGYREGPYEQY
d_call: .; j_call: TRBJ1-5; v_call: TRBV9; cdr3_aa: ASSEDFGQPQH
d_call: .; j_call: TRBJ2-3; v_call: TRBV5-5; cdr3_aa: ASSLEGPGFTDTQY
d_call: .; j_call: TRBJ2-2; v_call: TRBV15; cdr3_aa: ATSRAFRGPTNTGELF
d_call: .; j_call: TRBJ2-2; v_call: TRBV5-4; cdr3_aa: ASRDPAGELF
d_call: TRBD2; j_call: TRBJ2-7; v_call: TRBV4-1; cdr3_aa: ASSQIGTSGNREQY
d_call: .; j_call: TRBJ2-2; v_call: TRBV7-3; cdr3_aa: ASSLTRFNTGELF